This entry describes one TCR beta chain. This clonotype was seen many times. Its antigen is currently not known. The sample holds no much larger clone one base away, and base qualities are not on file. Reading the germline V gene gives CDR1 SGDLS and CDR2 YYNGEE. The CDR3 covers 14 residues, taking in both the cysteine and the phenylalanine. Of all the DNA, just the CDR3 is kept, 42 bases in frame from base 1. V lost 3 bases and J lost 3 bases, and the count of bases not matched to a germline gene is 5. cDNA synthesis used template-switch 5'RACE with a primer carrying a 10-nucleotide random unique molecular identifier tagging each TCR transcript. Each sequencing run produced over 190 million TCR-beta sequences covering 15-18 subjects. The RNeasy kit was used to extract total RNA. The KAPA Real-time Library Amplification kit was used to amplify TCR-beta VDJ regions with primers for the TCR constant region and the 5'RACE anchor. Sample indexes and Illumina adaptors were added in a first PCR, and a second PCR then increased library yield. The roughly 650 bp TCR product was size-selected on a 2% E-gel SizeSelection system after Ampure bead purification. Before pooling, library quality was assessed on a Bioanalyzer, concentration was determined with Qubit, and library quantification was performed with the Kapa Library Quantification kit. Paired-end 2 x 150 bp sequencing of the libraries was performed on an Illumina HiSeq 2500. To increase sequence diversity, about 23-32% phiX was spiked into each library pool. The paper's data handling went like this. Quality-filtered reads were processed with the UMI-based MiGEC pipeline, and over 75% of raw TCR sequences were removed by the MiGEC pipeline during error correction. VDJ genes were aligned to IMGT germline references, and clonotypes were defined by unique CDR3 amino acid sequence plus V-J genes. VDJtools evaluated clonal expansion, Shannon diversity and CDR3 relatedness (CalcPairwiseDistances, ClusterSamples); CLCbio workbench built phylogenetic trees. Expanded clones were defined as having at least 8 unique UMIs, based on coefficient-of-variation modelling across technical triplicates. The public reads were run again by TCRdb, first through fastp at Q25 and then through MiXCR, and only productive beta chains were kept. Each entry merges the rows of one CDR3 protein and shows their most common DNA and genes. The V and J calls and clone size are TCRdb's, not the authors'. A total of about 25,000 distinct CDR3 sequences appear in this sample, around 3.2% of them only once. In total, the top ten clones hold 7% to 8.5% of the sample.

The sample is drawn from a study of neurological immune-mediated disorders (dated by TCRdb to between 2019 and 2020). In terms of the full investigation: Among the approximately 34 multiple sclerosis patients, relapsing-remitting MS accounted for some 30 and secondary progressive MS accounted for 3. Using UMI-based sequencing, the study compared peripheral blood TCR-beta repertoires from patients with HTLV-I-associated myelopathy (HAM/TSP), patients with multiple sclerosis, and healthy controls. The roughly 110 TCR-beta libraries covered PBMC samples along with longitudinal samples, technical triplicates, and paired sorted CD4+ and CD8+ T-cell subsets. The cohort was made up of 68 subjects, consisting of some 15 HAM/TSP patients, around 35 multiple sclerosis patients and approximately 20 healthy controls. Findings and caveats that apply to the study as a whole: Repertoires from 18 of 34 MS patients were grouped by phylogenetic analysis into a cluster of related CDR3 sequences, suggesting a possible repertoire-level signature. The highest TCR clonal expansion was observed in HAM/TSP patients, whereas the lowest was observed in MS patients, even when compared with healthy controls. No clinical or MRI features were associated with the MS cluster, and the authors said that larger cohorts are needed. Across subjects, expanded clones never shared an identical CDR3 amino acid sequence, which suggests that the TCR-beta repertoires in every group were private.

Unsorted PBMC libraries were generated from 2 million PBMCs stored in RNAlater at -80 °C until RNA extraction. The multiple sclerosis patients were enrolled in a US clinical protocol that evaluated disease progression with magnetic resonance imaging. Peripheral blood underwent Ficoll-Hypaque density gradient centrifugation to isolate PBMCs, which were then cryopreserved in liquid nitrogen. The rearrangement combines TRBV9 with TRBJ1-1; 7 middle bases align to TRBD1. Sequencing was carried out using PBMCs. This TCR was sampled from a woman younger than 45 with multiple sclerosis. The nucleotide sequence reads TGTGCCAGCAGCGCCAGGGGGGCTTACACTGAAGCTTTCTTT. Its coded protein is CASSARGAYTEAFF.